Following are 14 T cell receptor beta chains from one sample sequenced in a study of cytomegalovirus exposure and HLA in healthy donors. Clones were sequenced by immunoSEQ multiplex PCR, and TCRdb holds only the in-frame ones, with some missing. The table shows roughly 120,000 clones, with approximately 90% occurring only once. Sample: PBMCs. The source of these receptors is a woman between 18 and 30 years old in good health and CMV-seropositive.

The chain joins TRBV5-1 to TRBJ1-1, with D unresolved. This CDR3 region has 14 residues. Between the trimmed V and J ends, which lost 3 bases and 10 bases, there was a span of 19 bases. Germline CDR1 and CDR2: SGHRS and YFSETQ. CDR3 in DNA: TGCGCCAGCAGCTCGAACGGGAATACTCGCGGAGCTTTCTTT. Protein sequence: CASSSNGNTRGAFF.

This clone was detected once. The genes are TRBV19 and TRBJ2-4; a weak D match, TRBD2 (6 bases). Trimming took 7 bases from V and 0 from J, leaving 28 bases between them. The CDR3 has 20 residues. Germline V CDR1 and CDR2: LNHDA, SQIVND (reference sequence). CDR3: CASTPGKTRRWDLAKNIQYF. The DNA for the CDR3 is TGTGCCAGTACCCCGGGAAAGACTAGACGGTGGGACCTAGCCAAAAACATTCAGTACTTC.

The chain couples TRBV29-1 to TRBJ1-1, with D tentatively TRBD1 (5 bases). CDR3 length: 13 residues. Germline loops: CDR1 SQVTM, CDR2 ANQGSEA. Trimming shortened V by 6 bases and J by 0 bases, and 11 bases separated the two germline ends. Here the CDR3 reads CSVRQHMNTEAFF. DNA for the CDR3: TGCAGCGTCCGACAGCACATGAACACTGAAGCTTTCTTT.

The chain employs TRBV5-4 and TRBJ2-7; 7 nucleotides agree with TRBD1. Looked up from germline, CDR1 is SGHNT and CDR2 is YYREEE (reference sequence). J lost 1 base, V lost 0 bases, and 4 bases had no gene match. The CDR3 has 15 amino acids. The CDR3 region is CASSLVGQESYEQYF. CDR3 sequence (DNA): TGTGCCAGCAGCTTGGTCGGACAGGAGTCCTACGAGCAGTACTTC.

The rearrangement joins TRBV30 to TRBJ1-5, with no clear D. This CDR3 has 13 residues. Trimming pared 0 bases from V and 6 bases from J, leaving 9 bases between. Germline V lookup: CDR1 GTSNPN, CDR2 SVGIG (reference sequence). The CDR3 here is CAWSVGRGQPQHF. The CDR3 coding sequence is TGTGCCTGGAGTGTAGGTCGAGGTCAGCCCCAGCATTTT. The variable domain in full, with the rest retrieved from reference TRBV30 and TRBJ1-5, is SQTIHQWPATLVQPVGSPLSLECTVEGTSNPNLYWYRQAAGRGLQLLFYSVGIGQISSEVPQNLSASRPQDRQFILSSKKLLLSDSGFYLCAWSVGRGQPQHFGDGTRLSIL.

V usage is TRBV9 and J usage is TRBJ1-1, with 10 nucleotides matching TRBD1. This CDR3 contains 15 residues. Germline trimming cut 5 bases from V and 1 base from J; bases unmatched to any gene: 5. Germline CDR1 is SGDLS and CDR2 is YYNGEE. The DNA for the CDR3 is TGTGCCAGCAGGGGGACAGGGGCCTCGAACACTGAAGCTTTCTTT. The encoded protein is CASRGTGASNTEAFF. Filled out from reference TRBV9 and TRBJ1-1, the complete variable domain reads DSGVTQTPKHLITATGQRVTLRCSPRSGDLSVYWYQQSLDQGLQFLIQYYNGEERAKGNILERFSAQQFPDLHSELNLSSLELGDSALYFCASRGTGASNTEAFFGQGTRLTVV.

This clone was counted a single time. The rearrangement links TRBV11-3 to TRBJ1-3; TRBD1 is a possible D gene (5 bases). Germline V gene sequence: CDR1 SGHNT, CDR2 YENEEA. The CDR3 is 18 residues long. V was trimmed by 1 base and J by 0 bases, leaving 16 bases between them. DNA of the CDR3: TGTGCCAGCAGCTTAGCCGGACATTCCTCCAGCTCTGGAAACACCATATATTTT. Its protein is CASSLAGHSSSSGNTIYF. Full variable domain (rest looked up from reference TRBV11-3 and TRBJ1-3): EAGVVQSPRYKIIEKKQPVAFWCNPISGHNTLYWYLQNLGQGPELLIRYENEEAVDDSQLPKDRFSAERLKGVDSTLKIQPAELGDSAVYLCASSLAGHSSSSGNTIYFGEGSWLTVV.

This rearrangement joins TRBV4-2 to TRBJ2-5, with 9 positions matching TRBD2. The V segment lost 1 base and the J segment 5 bases; nucleotides outside the gene matches: 5. This CDR3 is 15 amino acids long. The germline V gene encodes CDR1 LGHNA and CDR2 YNFKEQ. Here the CDR3 reads CASSQVAGGQETQYF. CDR3 coding DNA: TGTGCCAGCAGCCAAGTCGCGGGGGGGCAGGAGACCCAGTACTTC.

The J gene is TRBJ2-2, the V gene TRBV28, with 8 nucleotides matching TRBD1. The germline gives CDR1 MDHEN, CDR2 SYDVKM. The trim removed 6 bases at V and 2 bases at J, leaving 5 bases unmatched. This CDR3 is built from 15 residues. The CDR3 region is CASSAGGLNTGELFF. CDR3 nucleotides: TGTGCCAGCAGCGCAGGGGGCTTAAACACCGGGGAGCTGTTTTTT.

V and J are TRBV18 and TRBJ2-1; 15 bases align to TRBD2. The V gene end was trimmed by 5 bases and the J gene end by 5 bases; junction bases not matched to a gene: 10. The CDR3 consists of 18 residues. Germline V CDR1 and CDR2: KGHSH, LQKENI. The CDR3 reads CASSSRTSGGVSHNEQFF. CDR3 in DNA: TGTGCCAGCTCATCCCGGACTAGCGGGGGGGTATCTCACAATGAGCAGTTCTTC.

The V call is TRBV30, the J call TRBJ2-1; 9 positions match TRBD2. The germline gives CDR1 GTSNPN, CDR2 SVGIG (reference sequence). CDR3 length equals 17 residues. J lost 7 bases, V lost 1 base, and 14 bases had no gene match. CDR3 protein: CAWSEMAGGQGGNEQFF. The CDR3 DNA reads TGTGCCTGGAGTGAGATGGCGGGGGGGCAAGGTGGGAATGAGCAGTTCTTC.

The rearrangement links TRBV5-1 to TRBJ2-1, with D perhaps TRBD2 (5 bases). There are 16 residues in the CDR3. The V gene's germline CDR1 is SGHRS and CDR2 YFSETQ. Trimming stripped 0 bases from V and 0 bases from J, with 10 bases between. CDR3 residues: CASSLEGGFSYNEQFF. CDR3 bases: TGCGCCAGCAGCTTGGAAGGCGGGTTCTCCTACAATGAGCAGTTCTTC.

The chain employs TRBV11-2 and TRBJ2-1, with 9 bases matching TRBD1. The germline CDR1 and CDR2 sequences are SGHAT and FQNNGV. The V segment lost 5 bases and the J segment 8 bases; nucleotides outside the gene matches: 10. The CDR3 sequence is 15 residues long. The CDR3 here is CASSPPGQGLYEQFF. As DNA, the CDR3 is TGTGCCAGCAGCCCCCCGGGACAGGGTTTGTATGAGCAGTTCTTC.

The chain couples TRBV30 to TRBJ2-7; 7 bases align to TRBD1. V gave up 1 base and J gave up 5 bases; unmatched junction bases: 5. The CDR3 sequence is 13 residues long. Germline values: CDR1 GTSNPN, CDR2 SVGIG (reference sequence). CDR3 in amino acids: CAWSETGDHEQYF. The CDR3 nucleotides are TGTGCCTGGAGTGAAACAGGGGACCACGAGCAGTACTTC.